This record covers a single TCR beta chain. Its cognate antigen has yet to be identified. It has no much larger one-base neighbor in the sample; base qualities were not kept. The germline V end is reduced by 7 bases and the J end by 1 base; junction bases left unmatched: 13. The CDR3 holds 17 amino acids from the cysteine to the phenylalanine. Only the CDR3 portion is preserved as DNA: 51 bases, with reading frame beginning at the first base. The germline V gene sets CDR1 to SQVTM and CDR2 to ANQGSEA. Donors were 30 to 45 systemically healthy Caucasian individuals from Russia aged about 6 to 100 years. Each donor gave ten milliliters of peripheral blood, drawn into EDTA-treated Vacutainer tubes. Ficoll-Paque density-gradient centrifugation was used to isolate PBMCs, with at least 6 million obtained per sample. Trizol reagent was used to extract total RNA from the PBMCs, yielding at least 5.5 micrograms per sample. For every donor, an aliquot of PBMCs went through flow cytometry to measure the percentages of naive CD45RAhigh/CD27high T cells.

The method behind the library was 5' RACE. The sample was run on an Illumina HiSeq 2500. The second PCR ran for about 6 to 11 cycles and used a J-beta primer mix along with a sample-barcoded 5' primer. A unique molecular identifier was introduced onto each TCR beta cDNA molecule by a template-switch 5' adaptor carrying 12 random nucleotides. Each sample yielded at least 2.5 million CDR3-containing paired-end reads. The Mint cDNA synthesis kit, primed by a TRBC-specific oligonucleotide, was used to synthesize first-strand cDNA from all RNA. Following uracil-DNA glycosylase treatment, a first 18-cycle PCR with universal primers M1SS and BC2_uni_R was performed on all cDNA. Turning to the authors' computational methods: Normalization of each sample was performed by random selection of 1 million high-quality reads, each carrying a distinct molecular identifier. Instead of being binned into consensus sequences, reads with shared molecular identifiers were discarded. MiTCR, with a Q25 quality threshold and the strictest error-elimination algorithm, was used for CDR3 identification, clonotype clustering and error correction. A nonparametric unseen species model with Euler transformation was used to estimate lower-bound total TCR beta diversity. In TCRdb, the public reads were trimmed at Q25 with fastp and aligned with MiXCR, with productive beta chains retained. Entries that share a CDR3 protein sequence are merged under the most common genes and DNA. For this entry, the V and J calls and clone size follow TCRdb and not the study's own pipeline. For this sample there are over 950,000 distinct CDR3 sequences; more than 30% appear just once. The ten largest make up about 12% of the sample.

This entry is derived from a study of blood T cells in healthy people across ages (dated by TCRdb to 2014 to 2015). Regarding the study in general: In model experiments, template switching captured roughly one uniquely barcoded TCR beta cDNA molecule for every two T cells. The study measured age-related changes in TCR beta repertoire diversity using deep sequencing normalized with unique cDNA molecular identifiers. Four age groups were formed from the donors: young (average approximately 17 years), middle-aged (less than 40), aged (about 68) and long-lived (roughly 81). To avoid experimental bias, donors of different ages were distributed randomly across sequencing lanes. Two additional independent replicas of 1 million unique cDNA reads from the same blood draw were analyzed for two donors (one aged 18 to 30 and one aged 80 or older).

The research as a whole found: Compared with the aged group, the long-lived group had more naive CD4+ T cells, fewer expanded clones and increased TCR diversity, a pattern suggesting age selection. Observed TCR beta diversity per million T cells fell roughly linearly with age, and a significant reduction was already apparent by age around 39. Estimates of total diversity from one million sequenced T cells were regarded as lower bounds and underestimates. There was a strong correlation between observed TCR beta diversity and the percentage of naive T cells measured by flow cytometry. Because profiling used bulk unsorted PBMCs, naive and antigen-experienced compartments could not be compared conclusively. Donor CMV infection status was unknown, potentially confounding age-related changes in expanded clonotypes.

The specimen sequenced was blood. This TCR was sampled from a man aged 18-30 years in good health. The rearrangement joined TRBV29-1 to TRBJ2-3; TRBD2 lines up with 11 middle nucleotides. The sequence in DNA is TGCAGCGCTGTACTAGCGGGGGAATCCTCTCGCACAGATACGCAGTATTTT. Translated, this gives CSAVLAGESSRTDTQYF.